Below, 17 T cell receptor beta chains from the same sample are listed, as sequenced in a study of blood T cells in healthy people across ages. With a J-beta primer mix and a sample-barcoded 5' primer, a second PCR ran 7 to 11 cycles. TCRdb independently ran MiXCR on the 5' RACE reads; one entry per CDR3 protein. Of 600,000 to 800,000 distinct CDR3 sequences in the sample, roughly half were seen once. Sequenced sample: blood. The source is an elderly woman in good health.

This clonotype was recorded a few times. The chain is built from TRBV29-1 and TRBJ2-1, with 11 bases matching TRBD1. The CDR3 spans 12 residues. The germline CDR1 and CDR2 sequences are SQVTM and ANQGSEA. The junction had 5 bases not matched to a gene; V was cut back by 6 bases and J by 10 bases. The CDR3 reads CSVGQGAEEQFF. DNA of the CDR3: TGCAGCGTAGGACAGGGGGCCGAAGAGCAGTTCTTC.

The table lists this clonotype with many counts. The chain joins TRBV9 to TRBJ2-5; 11 nucleotides line up with TRBD2. This CDR3 spans 16 amino acids. Germline V CDR1 and CDR2: SGDLS, YYNGEE. V shed 2 bases, J shed 3 bases, and the junction held 6 bases outside the gene matches. The CDR3 DNA reads as TGTGCCAGCAGCGTCAATCTAGCGGGGGGAGAAGAGACCCAGTACTTC. Translation: CASSVNLAGGEETQYF.

This clonotype was seen more than once but under ten times. This rearrangement joins TRBV3-1 to TRBJ2-7; D gene unclear. Germline V gives CDR1 LGHDT, CDR2 YNNKEL (reference sequence). This CDR3 has 14 amino acids. Trimming removed 1 base from V and 0 bases from J, with 7 bases in between. The CDR3 here is CASSQGRSSYEQYF. In DNA form, the CDR3 reads TGTGCCAGCAGCCAAGGCCGGAGCTCCTACGAGCAGTACTTC.

This clonotype has a count of ten or more. This chain uses TRBV20-1 with TRBJ2-4; D could derive from TRBD1 or TRBD2 (5 bases each). This CDR3 region has 13 residues. Germline lookup yields CDR1 DFQATT and CDR2 SNEGSKA (reference sequence). Trimming pared 3 bases from V and 7 bases from J, leaving 13 bases between. This chain's CDR3 is CSASATRENIQYF. CDR3 DNA sequence: TGCAGTGCTAGTGCCACCAGGGAGAACATTCAGTACTTC.

This clonotype was seen many times. J is TRBJ2-5 and V is TRBV3-1; D is possibly TRBD2 (5 bases). Trimming removed 4 bases at V and 6 bases at J, with 12 bases between. The length of the CDR3 is 13 residues. Germline assignment: CDR1 LGHDT and CDR2 YNNKEL (reference sequence). The CDR3 coding sequence is TGTGCCAGCAGCCCTACTAGATTTCAGACCCAGTACTTC. This encodes CASSPTRFQTQYF.

The V call is TRBV29-1, the J call TRBJ1-1; 7 bases fit TRBD1. Per the germline V gene, CDR1 is SQVTM and CDR2 is ANQGSEA. The CDR3 length is 13 residues. The V and J ends lost 7 bases and 2 bases, in that order; junction bases with no gene match: 7. CDR3 loop: CSGYGQANTEAFF. CDR3 coding DNA: TGCAGCGGTTATGGACAGGCTAACACTGAAGCTTTCTTT.

This clonotype showed up just a few times. Possible read error: a much larger clone is one base away. CDR3 bases: TGCAGTGCTAGACCCCCGGGACTAGCGGGACTTACTGCTTACAATGAGCAGTACTTC. This codes for CSARPPGLAGLTAYNEQYF. The gene calls are TRBV20-1 and TRBJ2-7; TRBD2 matches at 13 bases. CDR1 DFQATT and CDR2 SNEGSKA come from the germline V gene (reference sequence). Trimming cost V 2 bases and J 7 bases; bases outside gene matches: 20. There are 19 residues in the CDR3.

This clonotype appeared a few times. The chain couples TRBV29-1 to TRBJ1-1; D gene ambiguous. Deletions cut 4 bases from V and 0 bases from J, with 15 bases between. This CDR3 contains 15 residues. CDR1 is SQVTM, CDR2 ANQGSEA, per germline. The CDR3 sequence: CSVGEAIRVNTEAFF. CDR3 sequence (DNA): TGCAGCGTTGGGGAAGCCATAAGGGTGAACACTGAAGCTTTCTTT.

The DNA for the CDR3 is TGCAGCGTTGCCTGGGGCTTTCAGGGGGGAGAGACCCAGTACTTC. Protein: CSVAWGFQGGETQYF. This chain joins TRBV29-1 and TRBJ2-5; D may be TRBD1 (7 bases). CDR1 and CDR2 from the germline V gene are SQVTM and ANQGSEA. This CDR3 has 15 residues. Trimming removed 4 bases from V and 4 bases from J, with 19 bases in between.

As concerns this clonotype: This may be a read error: a much more frequent sequence differs by one nucleotide. J is TRBJ2-3 and V is TRBV5-1, with a tentative D call TRBD1 (6 bases). The CDR3 length is 13 residues. Germline CDR1 SGHRS, CDR2 YFSETQ. The CDR3, as DNA: TGCGCCGGCAGGCAGGGGCTGGAAGATACGCAGTATTTT. This translates into CAGRQGLEDTQYF.

The chain carries TRBV29-1 and TRBJ1-2; 7 bases line up with TRBD1. Germline values: CDR1 SQVTM, CDR2 ANQGSEA. The CDR3 covers 13 residues. V lost 1 base and J lost 3; bases outside the gene matches: 2. CDR3 loop: CSVEGGTDYGYTF. CDR3 in DNA: TGCAGCGTTGAAGGCGGGACAGACTATGGCTACACCTTC.

J is TRBJ1-4 and V is TRBV15, with D possibly being TRBD1 (5 bases). Looked up from germline, CDR1 is LNHNV and CDR2 is YYDKDF (reference sequence). This CDR3 comprises 13 residues. Trimming took 9 bases from V and 5 from J, leaving 13 bases between them. DNA for the CDR3: TGTGCCACGAACCGCAGGGAGAATGAAAAACTGTTTTTT. Encoded protein: CATNRRENEKLFF.

With regard to this clonotype: A much larger clone differs by one base, so this may be a read error. The chain joins TRBV20-1 to TRBJ2-7, with 8 bases fitting TRBD2. Unmatched junction bases numbered 16, after V lost 5 bases and J lost 7 bases. The CDR3 is 15 amino acids. Germline V gene data show CDR1 as DFQATT and CDR2 as SNEGSKA (reference sequence). The CDR3: CSAEVAGQLYNEQYF. CDR3 DNA: TGCAGTGCTGAGGTAGCGGGGCAACTTTACAATGAGCAGTACTTC.

On this clonotype: The germline gene is not matched at one end of the junction; a read error may be the cause. This chain connects TRBV12-3 or TRBV12-4 to TRBJ2-3; D not resolved. The CDR3 extends over 15 amino acids. The CDR3 sequence is CASSGRAALTDAQYF. CDR3 bases: TGTGCCAGCAGTGGCCGGGCCGCCCTCACAGATGCGCAGTATTTT.

This clonotype was observed at least ten times. The rearrangement links TRBV5-1 to TRBJ1-4; D remains unclear. The V and J ends lost 2 bases and 5 bases respectively, with 10 bases between them. The CDR3 contains 14 residues. Germline V gives CDR1 SGHRS, CDR2 YFSETQ. DNA for the CDR3: TGCGCCAGCAGCTTTACCCCGAGAAATGAAAAACTGTTTTTT. This translates into CASSFTPRNEKLFF.

The rearrangement joins TRBV9 to TRBJ2-3; D not certain. CDR3 length equals 14 residues. V was clipped by 0 bases and J by 4 bases, with 9 bases between them. Germline V gives CDR1 SGDLS, CDR2 YYNGEE. The chain's CDR3 is CASSVGGSADTQYF. The CDR3 bases are TGTGCCAGCAGCGTAGGGGGTAGTGCAGATACGCAGTATTTT.

In its sample, this clonotype was seen once. The CDR3 nucleotides are TGTGCCAGCAGCACTCGGTCAGGGACGCAGGATACGCAGTATTTT. Its translation: CASSTRSGTQDTQYF. This chain connects TRBV9 to TRBJ2-3; D tentatively reads TRBD1 or TRBD2 (5 bases each). Trimming removed 4 bases at V and 6 bases at J, with 18 bases between. Germline V gene lookup returns CDR1 SGDLS and CDR2 YYNGEE. The length of the CDR3 is 15 residues.